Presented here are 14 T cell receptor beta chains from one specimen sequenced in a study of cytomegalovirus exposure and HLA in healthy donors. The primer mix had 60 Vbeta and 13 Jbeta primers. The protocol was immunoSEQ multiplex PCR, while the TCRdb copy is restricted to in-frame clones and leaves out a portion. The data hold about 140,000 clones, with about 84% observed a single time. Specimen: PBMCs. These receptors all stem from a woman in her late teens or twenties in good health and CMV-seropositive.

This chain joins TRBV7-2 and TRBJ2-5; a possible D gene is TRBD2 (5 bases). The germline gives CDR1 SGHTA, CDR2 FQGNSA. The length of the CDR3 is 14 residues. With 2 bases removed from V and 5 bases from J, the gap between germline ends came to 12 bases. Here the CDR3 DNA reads TGTGCCAGCAGCTTATCGTCGGGCGGGGAGACCCAGTACTTC. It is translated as CASSLSSGGETQYF.

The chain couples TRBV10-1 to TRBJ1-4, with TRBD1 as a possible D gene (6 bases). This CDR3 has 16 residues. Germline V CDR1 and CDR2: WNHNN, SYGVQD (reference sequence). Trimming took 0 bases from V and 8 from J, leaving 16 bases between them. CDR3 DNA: TGCGCCAGCAGTGAGTCGGGCAGAGGGGGTCAGGAAAAACTGTTTTTT. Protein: CASSESGRGGQEKLFF.

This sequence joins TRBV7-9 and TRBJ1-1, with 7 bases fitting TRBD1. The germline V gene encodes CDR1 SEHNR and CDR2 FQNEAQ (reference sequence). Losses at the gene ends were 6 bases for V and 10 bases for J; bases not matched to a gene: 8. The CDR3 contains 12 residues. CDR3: CASRERQGSAFF. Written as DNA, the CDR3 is TGTGCCAGCAGGGAGAGACAGGGTTCAGCTTTCTTT.

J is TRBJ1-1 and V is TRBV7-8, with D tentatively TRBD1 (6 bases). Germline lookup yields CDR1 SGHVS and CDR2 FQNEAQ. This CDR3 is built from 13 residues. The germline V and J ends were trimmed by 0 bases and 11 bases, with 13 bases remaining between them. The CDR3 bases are TGTGCCAGCAGCTTAGCGCGGGGGCTAGGGGCTTTCTTT. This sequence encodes CASSLARGLGAFF.

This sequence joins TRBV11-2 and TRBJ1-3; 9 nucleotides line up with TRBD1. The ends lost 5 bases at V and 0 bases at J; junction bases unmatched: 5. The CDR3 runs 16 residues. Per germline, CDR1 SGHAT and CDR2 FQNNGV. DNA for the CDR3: TGTGCCAGCAGCCTCGGGACAGGGTACTCTGGAAACACCATATATTTT. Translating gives CASSLGTGYSGNTIYF.

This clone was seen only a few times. The CDR3 loop reads CASSQGQGWVSYEQYF. For the CDR3, the DNA is TGTGCCAGCAGTCAGGGACAGGGGTGGGTGTCCTACGAGCAGTACTTC. The V gene is TRBV2, the J gene TRBJ2-7; 10 nucleotides align to TRBD1. Trimming cost V 5 bases and J 1 base; bases outside gene matches: 8. Germline assignment: CDR1 SNHLY and CDR2 FYNNEI. The CDR3 is made up of 16 amino acids.

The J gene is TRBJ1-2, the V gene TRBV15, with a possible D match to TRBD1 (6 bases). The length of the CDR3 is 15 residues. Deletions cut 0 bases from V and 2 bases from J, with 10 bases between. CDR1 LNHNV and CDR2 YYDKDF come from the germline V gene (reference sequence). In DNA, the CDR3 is TGTGCCACCAGCAGAGATCAGGGACACAACTATGGCTACACCTTC. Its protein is CATSRDQGHNYGYTF.

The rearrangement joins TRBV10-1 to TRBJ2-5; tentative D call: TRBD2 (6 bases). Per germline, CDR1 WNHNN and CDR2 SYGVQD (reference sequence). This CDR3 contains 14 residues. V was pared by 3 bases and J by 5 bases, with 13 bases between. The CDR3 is CASSDSIAAETQYF. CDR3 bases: TGCGCCAGCAGTGATAGTATAGCGGCGGAGACCCAGTACTTC.

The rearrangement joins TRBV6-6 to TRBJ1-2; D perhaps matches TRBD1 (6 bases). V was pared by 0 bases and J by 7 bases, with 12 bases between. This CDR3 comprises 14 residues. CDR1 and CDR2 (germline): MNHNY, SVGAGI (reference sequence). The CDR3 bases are TGTGCCAGCAGTTACTCAGACAGGCCGGGTGGCTACACCTTC. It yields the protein CASSYSDRPGGYTF.

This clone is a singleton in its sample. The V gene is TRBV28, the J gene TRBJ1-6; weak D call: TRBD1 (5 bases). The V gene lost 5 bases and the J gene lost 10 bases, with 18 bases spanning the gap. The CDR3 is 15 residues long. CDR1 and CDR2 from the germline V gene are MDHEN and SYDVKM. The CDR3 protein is CASSTQVGAGSPLHF. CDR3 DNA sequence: TGTGCCAGCAGTACCCAAGTAGGGGCCGGGTCACCCCTCCACTTT.

The CDR3 reads CASSKTGGATQPQHF. CDR3 in DNA: TGTGCCAGCAGTAAAACAGGGGGCGCAACTCAGCCCCAGCATTTT. The rearrangement uses TRBV6-5 and TRBJ1-5, with 9 bases fitting TRBD1. The CDR3 runs 15 residues. J was trimmed by 6 bases and V by 5 bases; bases with no gene match: 8. Germline V lookup: CDR1 MNHEY, CDR2 SVGAGI.

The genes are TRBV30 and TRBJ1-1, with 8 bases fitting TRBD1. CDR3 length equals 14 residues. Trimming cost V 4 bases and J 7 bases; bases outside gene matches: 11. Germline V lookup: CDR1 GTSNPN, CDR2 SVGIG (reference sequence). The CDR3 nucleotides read TGTGCCTGGATGCGTCTAGGAGGACAGGGTGAAGCTTTCTTT. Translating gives CAWMRLGGQGEAFF.

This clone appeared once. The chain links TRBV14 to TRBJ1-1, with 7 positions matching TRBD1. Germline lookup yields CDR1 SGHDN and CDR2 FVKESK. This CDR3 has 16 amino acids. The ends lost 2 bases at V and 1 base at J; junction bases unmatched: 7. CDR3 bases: TGTGCCAGCAGCCAATTGGGCAGGGGGGAGAACACTGAAGCTTTCTTT. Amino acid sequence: CASSQLGRGENTEAFF.

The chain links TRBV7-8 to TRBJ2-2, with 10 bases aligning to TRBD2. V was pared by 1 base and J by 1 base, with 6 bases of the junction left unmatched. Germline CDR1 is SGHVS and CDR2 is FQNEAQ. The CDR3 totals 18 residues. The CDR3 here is CASSLGSSGGLNTGELFF. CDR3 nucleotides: TGTGCCAGCAGCTTAGGCTCTAGCGGGGGCCTGAACACCGGGGAGCTGTTTTTT.